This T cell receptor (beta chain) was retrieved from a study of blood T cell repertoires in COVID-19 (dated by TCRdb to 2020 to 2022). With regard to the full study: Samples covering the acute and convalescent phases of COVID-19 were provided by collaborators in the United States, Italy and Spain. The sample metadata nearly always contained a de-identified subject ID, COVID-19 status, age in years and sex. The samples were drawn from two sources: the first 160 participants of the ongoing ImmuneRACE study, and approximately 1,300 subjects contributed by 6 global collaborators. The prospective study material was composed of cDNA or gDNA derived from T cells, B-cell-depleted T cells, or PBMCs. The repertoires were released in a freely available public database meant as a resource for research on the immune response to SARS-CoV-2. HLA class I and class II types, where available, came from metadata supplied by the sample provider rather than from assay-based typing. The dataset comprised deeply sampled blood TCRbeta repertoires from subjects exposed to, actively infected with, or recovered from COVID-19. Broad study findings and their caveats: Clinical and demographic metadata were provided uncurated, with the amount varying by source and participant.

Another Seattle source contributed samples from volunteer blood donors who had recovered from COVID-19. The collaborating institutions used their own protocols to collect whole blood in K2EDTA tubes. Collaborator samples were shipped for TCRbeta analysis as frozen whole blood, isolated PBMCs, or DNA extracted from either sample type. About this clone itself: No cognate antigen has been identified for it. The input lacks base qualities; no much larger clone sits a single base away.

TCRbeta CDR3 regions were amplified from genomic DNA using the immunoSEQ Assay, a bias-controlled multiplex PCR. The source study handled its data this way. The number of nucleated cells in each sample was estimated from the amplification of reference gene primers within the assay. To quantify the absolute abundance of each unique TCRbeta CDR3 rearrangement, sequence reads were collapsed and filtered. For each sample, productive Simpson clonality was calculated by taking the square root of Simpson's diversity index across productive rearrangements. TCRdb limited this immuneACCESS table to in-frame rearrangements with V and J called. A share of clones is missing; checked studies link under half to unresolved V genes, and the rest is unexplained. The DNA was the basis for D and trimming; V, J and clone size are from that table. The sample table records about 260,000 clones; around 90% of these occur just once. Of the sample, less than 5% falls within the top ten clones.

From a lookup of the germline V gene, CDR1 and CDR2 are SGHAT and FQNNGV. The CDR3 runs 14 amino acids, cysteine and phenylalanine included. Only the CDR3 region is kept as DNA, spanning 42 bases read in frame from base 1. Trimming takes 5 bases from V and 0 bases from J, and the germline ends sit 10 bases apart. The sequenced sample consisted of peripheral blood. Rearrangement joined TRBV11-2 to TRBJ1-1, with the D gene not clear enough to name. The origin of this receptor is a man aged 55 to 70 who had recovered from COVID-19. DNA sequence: TGTGCCAGCAGCCCGGTGAGGGTGAACACTGAAGCTTTCTTT. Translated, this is CASSPVRVNTEAFF.